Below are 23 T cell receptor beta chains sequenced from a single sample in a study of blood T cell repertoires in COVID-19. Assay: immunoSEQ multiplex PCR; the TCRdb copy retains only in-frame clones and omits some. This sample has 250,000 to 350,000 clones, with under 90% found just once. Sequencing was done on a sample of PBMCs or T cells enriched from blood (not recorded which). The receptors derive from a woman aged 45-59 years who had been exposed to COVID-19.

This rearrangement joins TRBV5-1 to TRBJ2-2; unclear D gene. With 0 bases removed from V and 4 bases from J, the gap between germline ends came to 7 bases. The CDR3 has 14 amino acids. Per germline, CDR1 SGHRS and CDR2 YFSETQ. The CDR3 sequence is CASSLGAGTGELFF. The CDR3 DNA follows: TGCGCCAGCAGCTTGGGCGCAGGCACCGGGGAGCTGTTTTTT.

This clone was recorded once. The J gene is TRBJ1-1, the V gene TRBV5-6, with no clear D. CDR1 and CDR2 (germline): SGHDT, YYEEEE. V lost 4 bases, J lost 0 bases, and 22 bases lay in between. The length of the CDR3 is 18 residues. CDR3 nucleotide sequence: TGTGCCAGCAGCCCCACTGGTGTGCTACCGCCTATGAACACTGAAGCTTTCTTT. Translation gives CASSPTGVLPPMNTEAFF.

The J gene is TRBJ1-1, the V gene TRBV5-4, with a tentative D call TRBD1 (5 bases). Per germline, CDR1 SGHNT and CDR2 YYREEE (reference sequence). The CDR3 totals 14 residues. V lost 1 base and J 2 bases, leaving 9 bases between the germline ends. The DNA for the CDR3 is TGTGCCAGCAGCTTGAGGGGAACCAACACTGAAGCTTTCTTT. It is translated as CASSLRGTNTEAFF.

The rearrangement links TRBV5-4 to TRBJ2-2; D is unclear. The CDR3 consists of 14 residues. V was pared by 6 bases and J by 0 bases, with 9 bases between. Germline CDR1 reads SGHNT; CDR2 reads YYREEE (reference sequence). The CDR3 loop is CASKNRTNTGELFF. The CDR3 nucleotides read TGTGCCAGCAAAAACAGAACGAACACCGGGGAGCTGTTTTTT.

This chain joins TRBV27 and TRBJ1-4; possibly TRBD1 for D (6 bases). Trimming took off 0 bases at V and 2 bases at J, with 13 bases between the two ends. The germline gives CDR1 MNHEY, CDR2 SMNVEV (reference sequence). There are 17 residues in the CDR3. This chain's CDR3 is CASSLSQRGHTNEKLFF. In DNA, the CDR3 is TGTGCCAGCAGTTTATCGCAGCGGGGGCACACTAATGAAAAACTGTTTTTT.

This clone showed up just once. CDR3 DNA: TGTGCCAGCAGCTTGACAGGGGGCAGGGGCTACACCTTC. Protein product: CASSLTGGRGYTF. This chain uses TRBV2 with TRBJ1-2; 10 bases align to TRBD1. After removal of 6 bases from V and 8 bases from J, the junction contained 6 bases not matched to a gene. The CDR3 is 13 amino acids. CDR1 and CDR2 (germline): SNHLY, FYNNEI.

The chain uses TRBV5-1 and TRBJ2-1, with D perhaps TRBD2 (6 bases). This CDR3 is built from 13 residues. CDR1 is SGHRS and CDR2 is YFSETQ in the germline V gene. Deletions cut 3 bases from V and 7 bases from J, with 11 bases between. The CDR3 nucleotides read TGCGCCAGCAGCTCCCTGGGGGGTAATGAGCAGTTCTTC. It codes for CASSSLGGNEQFF.

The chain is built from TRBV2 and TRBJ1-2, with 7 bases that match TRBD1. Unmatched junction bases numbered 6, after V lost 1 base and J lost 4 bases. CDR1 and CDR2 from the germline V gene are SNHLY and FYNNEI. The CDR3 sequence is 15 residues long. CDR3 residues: CASSEGTGSVYGYTF. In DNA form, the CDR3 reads TGTGCCAGCAGTGAAGGGACAGGTTCGGTCTATGGCTACACCTTC.

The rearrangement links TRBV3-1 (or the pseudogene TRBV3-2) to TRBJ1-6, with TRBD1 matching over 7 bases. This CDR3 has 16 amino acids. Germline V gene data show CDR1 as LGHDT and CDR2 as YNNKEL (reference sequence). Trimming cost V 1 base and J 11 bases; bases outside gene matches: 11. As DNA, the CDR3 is TGTGCCAGCAGCCAAGGGACAGGTGGTCGGTCCGCACCCCTCCACTTT. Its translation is CASSQGTGGRSAPLHF.

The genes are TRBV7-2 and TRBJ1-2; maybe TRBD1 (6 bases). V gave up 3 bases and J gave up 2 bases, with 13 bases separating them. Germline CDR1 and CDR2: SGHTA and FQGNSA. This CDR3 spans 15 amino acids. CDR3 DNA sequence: TGTGCCAGCAGCTTCGACAGGACAGAAAACTATGGCTACACCTTC. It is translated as CASSFDRTENYGYTF.

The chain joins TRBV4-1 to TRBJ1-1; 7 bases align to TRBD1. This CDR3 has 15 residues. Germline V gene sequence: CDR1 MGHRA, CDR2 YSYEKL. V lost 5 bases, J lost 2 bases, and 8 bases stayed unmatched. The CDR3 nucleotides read TGCGCCAGCAGCACACCGGCAGGGGGAAACACTGAAGCTTTCTTT. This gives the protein CASSTPAGGNTEAFF.

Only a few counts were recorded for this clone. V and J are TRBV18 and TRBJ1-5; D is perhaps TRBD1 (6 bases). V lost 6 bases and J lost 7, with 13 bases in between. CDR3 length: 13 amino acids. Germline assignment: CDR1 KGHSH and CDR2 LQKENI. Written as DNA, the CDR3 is TGTGCCAGCTCGCTTCAGGGGAAGCAGCCCCAGCATTTT. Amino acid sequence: CASSLQGKQPQHF.

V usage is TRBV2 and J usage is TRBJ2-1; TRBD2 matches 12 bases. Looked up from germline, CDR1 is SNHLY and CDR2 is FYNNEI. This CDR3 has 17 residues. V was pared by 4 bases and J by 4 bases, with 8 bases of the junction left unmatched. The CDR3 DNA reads TGTGCCAGCAGTGGCCTAGCGGGGGGGCCTTCGTACAATGAGCAGTTCTTC. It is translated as CASSGLAGGPSYNEQFF.

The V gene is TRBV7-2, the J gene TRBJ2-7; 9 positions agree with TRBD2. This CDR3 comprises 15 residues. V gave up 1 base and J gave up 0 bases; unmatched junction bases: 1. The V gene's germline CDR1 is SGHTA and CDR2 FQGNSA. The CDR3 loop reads CASSLGAGGSYEQYF. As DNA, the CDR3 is TGTGCCAGCAGCTTAGGAGCGGGGGGCTCCTACGAGCAGTACTTC.

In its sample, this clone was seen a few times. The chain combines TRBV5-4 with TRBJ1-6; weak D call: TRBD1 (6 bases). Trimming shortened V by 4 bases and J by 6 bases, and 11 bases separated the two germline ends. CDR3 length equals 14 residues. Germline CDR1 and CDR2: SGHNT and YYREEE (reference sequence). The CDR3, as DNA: TGTGCCAGCAGCACCTTGGACAGTAATTCACCCCTCCACTTT. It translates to CASSTLDSNSPLHF.

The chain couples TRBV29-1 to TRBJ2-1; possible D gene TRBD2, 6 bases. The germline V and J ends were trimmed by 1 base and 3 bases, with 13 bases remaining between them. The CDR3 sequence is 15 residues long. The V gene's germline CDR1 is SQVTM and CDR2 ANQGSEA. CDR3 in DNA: TGCAGCGTTGAAGGTCGGGGGTTTGGCTACAATGAGCAGTTCTTC. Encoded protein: CSVEGRGFGYNEQFF.

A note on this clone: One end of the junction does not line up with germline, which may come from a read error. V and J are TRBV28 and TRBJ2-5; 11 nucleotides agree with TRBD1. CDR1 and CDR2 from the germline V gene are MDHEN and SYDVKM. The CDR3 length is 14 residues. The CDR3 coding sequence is TGTGCCAGCAGTTCCTCGGACAGGGGGCGCTTGTCAGACTTC. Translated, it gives CASSSSDRGRLSDF.

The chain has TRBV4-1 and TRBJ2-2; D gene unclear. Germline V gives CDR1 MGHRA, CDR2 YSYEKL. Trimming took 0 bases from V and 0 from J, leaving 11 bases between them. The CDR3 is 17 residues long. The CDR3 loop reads CASSQDPASPNTGELFF. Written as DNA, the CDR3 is TGCGCCAGCAGCCAAGATCCAGCGAGCCCGAACACCGGGGAGCTGTTTTTT.

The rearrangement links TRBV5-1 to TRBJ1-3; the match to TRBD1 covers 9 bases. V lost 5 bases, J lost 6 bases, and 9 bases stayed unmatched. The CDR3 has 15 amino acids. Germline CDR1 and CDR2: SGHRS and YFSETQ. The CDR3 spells CASRPAGQGINTIYF. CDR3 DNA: TGCGCCAGCAGGCCTGCGGGACAGGGTATAAACACCATATATTTT.

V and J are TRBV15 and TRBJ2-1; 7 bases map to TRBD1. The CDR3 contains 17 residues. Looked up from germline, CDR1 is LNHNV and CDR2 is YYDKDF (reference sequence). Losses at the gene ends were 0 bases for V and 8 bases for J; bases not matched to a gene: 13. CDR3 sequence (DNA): TGTGCCACCAGCAGAGACGCCGGACAGGTCACCGCAGATGAGCAGTTCTTC. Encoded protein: CATSRDAGQVTADEQFF.

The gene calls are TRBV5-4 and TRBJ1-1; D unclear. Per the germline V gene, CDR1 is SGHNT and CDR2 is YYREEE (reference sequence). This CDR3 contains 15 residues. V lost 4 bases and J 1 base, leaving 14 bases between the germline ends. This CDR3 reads CASSPAGQGNTEAFF. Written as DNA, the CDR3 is TGTGCCAGCAGCCCAGCGGGCCAAGGGAACACTGAAGCTTTCTTT.

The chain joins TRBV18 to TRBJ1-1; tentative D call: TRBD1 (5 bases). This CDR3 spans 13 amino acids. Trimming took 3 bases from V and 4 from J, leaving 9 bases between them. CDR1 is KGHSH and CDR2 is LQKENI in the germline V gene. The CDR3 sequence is CASSPGQVTEAFF. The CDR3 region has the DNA TGTGCCAGCTCACCGGGGCAGGTCACTGAAGCTTTCTTT.

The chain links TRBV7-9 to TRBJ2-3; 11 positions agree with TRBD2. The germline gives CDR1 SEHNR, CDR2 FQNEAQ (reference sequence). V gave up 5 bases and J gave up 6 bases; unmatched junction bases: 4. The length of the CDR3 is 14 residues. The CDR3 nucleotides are TGTGCCAGCAGCGATAGCGGGGGGGTTGATACGCAGTATTTT. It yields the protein CASSDSGGVDTQYF.